Below are 20 T cell receptor beta chains sequenced from a single sample in a study of cytomegalovirus exposure and HLA in healthy donors. PCR employed 60 Vbeta and 13 Jbeta primers. Sequencing was performed with immunoSEQ multiplex PCR; in TCRdb, only in-frame clones are kept and a portion is missing. This table holds about 140,000 clones, over 60% found once. The sequencing sample was made of PBMCs. The receptors stem from a woman aged 55-69 years in good health and CMV-seronegative.

The J gene is TRBJ2-1, the V gene TRBV19; TRBD2 aligns across 14 bases. J gave up 7 bases and V 7 bases, and 3 bases lay outside the gene matches. The CDR3 is 14 residues long. Germline CDR1 LNHDA, CDR2 SQIVND (reference sequence). The CDR3, as DNA: TGTGCCAGTAAAGGGACTAGCGGGAGAAATGAGCAGTTCTTC. Protein product: CASKGTSGRNEQFF.

V is TRBV6-5 and J is TRBJ2-1; D gene uncertain. Germline V gives CDR1 MNHEY, CDR2 SVGAGI. The V end lost 0 bases, the J end lost 2 bases, and 8 bases lay between the germline ends. The CDR3 contains 15 residues. The CDR3 coding sequence is TGTGCCAGCAGTTACTCTAGTCAGGCCTACAATGAGCAGTTCTTC. Protein product: CASSYSSQAYNEQFF.

The CDR3 DNA follows: TGTGCCAGCAGCTTGTACAGGGGCGGTGAAGCTTTCTTT. Encoded protein: CASSLYRGGEAFF. The gene calls are TRBV5-6 and TRBJ1-1, with 7 bases fitting TRBD1. The CDR3 sequence is 13 residues long. With 1 base clipped from V and 7 bases from J, the junction kept 4 bases outside the gene matches. Germline CDR1 and CDR2: SGHDT and YYEEEE.

The rearrangement joins TRBV9 to TRBJ2-3; possible D gene TRBD2, 6 bases. This CDR3 has 15 amino acids. Germline-derived CDR1 and CDR2 are SGDLS and YYNGEE. Trimming left V 0 bases short and J 0 bases short, with 8 bases between. The CDR3 nucleotides are TGTGCCAGCAGCGTAGCGGGGAGGAGCACAGATACGCAGTATTTT. Amino acid sequence: CASSVAGRSTDTQYF.

V is TRBV5-1 and J is TRBJ2-3, with 11 bases that match TRBD2. Germline V gene sequence: CDR1 SGHRS, CDR2 YFSETQ. V dropped 2 bases and J dropped 6; count of bases not matched to a gene: 8. This CDR3 comprises 16 residues. CDR3 region: CASSFDSGGAGDTQYF. CDR3 nucleotide sequence: TGCGCCAGCAGCTTTGATAGCGGGGGGGCCGGGGATACGCAGTATTTT.

This chain links TRBV7-5 with TRBJ2-7; TRBD1 is taken as the D call from the table, unchecked against the DNA. TRBV7-5 has pseudogene status. This CDR3 is 16 amino acids long. CDR3 region: CVRSLKRQLSSYEQYF. CDR3 nucleotide sequence: TGTGTCAGAAGCTTAAAGAGACAGTTGAGCTCCTACGAGCAGTACTTC.

This clone turned up a few times. This chain joins TRBV6-6 and TRBJ1-5; 9 bases align to TRBD1. In germline, CDR1 is MNHNY, CDR2 SVGAGI (reference sequence). J gave up 2 bases and V 5 bases, and 7 bases lay outside the gene matches. The CDR3 loop spans 16 amino acids. CDR3 in amino acids: CASSPWGQGGNQPQHF. The CDR3 bases are TGTGCCAGCAGTCCCTGGGGACAGGGAGGCAATCAGCCCCAGCATTTT.

V usage is TRBV2 and J usage is TRBJ1-1; a possible D gene is TRBD1 (5 bases). V lost 4 bases and J lost 8, with 5 bases in between. The CDR3 loop spans 10 amino acids. The germline CDR1 and CDR2 sequences are SNHLY and FYNNEI. In DNA form, the CDR3 reads TGTGCCAGCAGTGCAGGGGAAGCTTTCTTT. Its translation is CASSAGEAFF.

This sequence joins TRBV5-4 and TRBJ2-7; a possible D gene is TRBD2 (5 bases). The CDR3 is 12 residues long. Trimming removed 4 bases from V and 3 bases from J, with 8 bases in between. Per the germline V gene, CDR1 is SGHNT and CDR2 is YYREEE (reference sequence). Here the CDR3 reads CASSPRGYEQYF. The CDR3 DNA reads TGTGCCAGCAGCCCTCGGGGCTACGAGCAGTACTTC.

In this sample, this clone turned up a few times. The V and J genes are TRBV5-6 and TRBJ1-5, with D possibly TRBD1 on 5 matching bases. Germline values: CDR1 SGHDT, CDR2 YYEEEE. Trimming removed 1 base from V and 1 base from J, with 9 bases in between. The CDR3 consists of 15 residues. The CDR3 is CASSLQGASNQPQHF. The DNA of the CDR3 is TGTGCCAGCAGCTTGCAGGGTGCGAGCAATCAGCCCCAGCATTTT. The variable domain in full, with the rest retrieved from reference TRBV5-6 and TRBJ1-5, is DAGVTQSPTHLIKTRGQQVTLRCSPKSGHDTVSWYQQALGQGPQFIFQYYEEEERQRGNFPDRFSGHQFPNYSSELNVNALLLGDSALYLCASSLQGASNQPQHFGDGTRLSIL.

This clone has just one count. J is TRBJ2-1 and V is TRBV29-1; possible D gene TRBD2, 6 bases. Germline-derived CDR1 and CDR2 are SQVTM and ANQGSEA. There are 13 residues in the CDR3. The V gene lost 2 bases and the J gene lost 4 bases, with 9 bases spanning the gap. For the CDR3, the DNA is TGCAGCGTTGAATTGCGGGGTTACAATGAGCAGTTCTTC. Its translation: CSVELRGYNEQFF.

The V call is TRBV29-1, the J call TRBJ2-5, with D unclear. Germline CDR1 and CDR2: SQVTM and ANQGSEA. V was clipped by 4 bases and J by 1 base, with 7 bases between them. This CDR3 comprises 12 residues. CDR3 in DNA: TGCAGCGTTGGATGGAGCCAAGAGACCCAGTACTTC. It encodes CSVGWSQETQYF.

The V call is TRBV5-8, the J call TRBJ2-5, with 8 bases aligning to TRBD2. This CDR3 comprises 16 residues. CDR1 is SGHTS and CDR2 is YDEGEE in the germline V gene. V gave up 0 bases and J gave up 4 bases; unmatched junction bases: 8. CDR3 region: CASSLGVSGIVETQYF. The CDR3 DNA reads as TGTGCCAGCAGCTTGGGTGTTAGCGGGATCGTAGAGACCCAGTACTTC.

The chain combines TRBV28 with TRBJ2-1, with TRBD1 identical over 12 bases. Germline CDR1 MDHEN, CDR2 SYDVKM. There are 17 residues in the CDR3. V lost 5 bases, J lost 5 bases, and 10 bases stayed unmatched. CDR3 DNA: TGTGCCAGCAGTCTTACCTTCGGGACAGGGGGCAACAATGAGCAGTTCTTC. This gives the protein CASSLTFGTGGNNEQFF.

V usage is TRBV6-5 and J usage is TRBJ2-1, with D possibly being TRBD2 (6 bases). Germline V CDR1 and CDR2: MNHEY, SVGAGI. Trimming left V 6 bases short and J 3 bases short, with 9 bases between. The CDR3 is 13 amino acids. Written as DNA, the CDR3 is TGTGCCAGCAGGCGGGACTTCTACAATGAGCAGTTCTTC. Its protein is CASRRDFYNEQFF.

This clone was recorded once. This chain links TRBV5-1 with TRBJ1-1, with TRBD1 as a possible D gene (5 bases). From germline, CDR1 is SGHRS and CDR2 YFSETQ. The V end lost 0 bases, the J end lost 6 bases, and 12 bases lay between the germline ends. This CDR3 contains 14 residues. The CDR3 sequence: CASSLEQSRAEAFF. The CDR3 DNA reads TGCGCCAGCAGCTTGGAACAATCCAGGGCTGAAGCTTTCTTT.

On this clone itself: The junction departs from the called germline gene at one end, perhaps through a read error. This chain joins TRBV29-1 and TRBJ2-2; 8 bases agree with TRBD1. Germline lookup yields CDR1 SQVTM and CDR2 ANQGSEA. The CDR3 totals 12 residues. The CDR3 nucleotides read TGCAGCGTCAGGACAGGGATCGGGGGGCTGTTTTTT. Translating it yields CSVRTGIGGLFF.

The chain carries TRBV5-1 and TRBJ2-3; 7 nucleotides align to TRBD2. With V trimmed by 4 bases and J by 2 bases, 7 bases remained unmatched. The CDR3 length is 15 residues. Germline lookup yields CDR1 SGHRS and CDR2 YFSETQ. The CDR3 is CASSLQRGPTDTQYF. The CDR3 coding sequence is TGCGCCAGCAGCCTACAGCGGGGCCCCACAGATACGCAGTATTTT.

This clone was detected only a few times. J is TRBJ2-5 and V is TRBV6-6, with D perhaps TRBD1 (7 bases). V was shortened by 2 bases and J by 5 bases, with 15 bases between the two germline ends. This CDR3 region has 15 residues. Germline V gives CDR1 MNHNY, CDR2 SVGAGI (reference sequence). DNA of the CDR3: TGTGCCAGCAGTTACAGGAGGGGGCGTTTGGAGACCCAGTACTTC. Translated: CASSYRRGRLETQYF.

V usage is TRBV5-1 and J usage is TRBJ2-3, with D unresolved. The CDR3 length is 14 residues. V was shortened by 4 bases and J by 0 bases, with 9 bases between the two germline ends. Germline-derived CDR1 and CDR2 are SGHRS and YFSETQ. In DNA form, the CDR3 reads TGCGCCAGCAGCCCCCCAATTAGCACAGATACGCAGTATTTT. Its translation: CASSPPISTDTQYF.